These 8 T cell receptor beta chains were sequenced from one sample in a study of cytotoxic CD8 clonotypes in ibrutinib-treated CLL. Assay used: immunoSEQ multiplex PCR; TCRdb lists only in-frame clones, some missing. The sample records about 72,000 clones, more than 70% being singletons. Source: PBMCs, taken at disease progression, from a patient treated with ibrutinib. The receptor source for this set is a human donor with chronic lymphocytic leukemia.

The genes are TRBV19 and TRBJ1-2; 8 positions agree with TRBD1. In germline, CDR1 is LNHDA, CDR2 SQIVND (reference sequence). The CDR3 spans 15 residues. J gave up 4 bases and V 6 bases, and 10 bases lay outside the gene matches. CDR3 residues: CASRPLHRGTYGYTF. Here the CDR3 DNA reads TGTGCCAGTAGACCCCTCCACAGGGGGACCTATGGCTACACCTTC.

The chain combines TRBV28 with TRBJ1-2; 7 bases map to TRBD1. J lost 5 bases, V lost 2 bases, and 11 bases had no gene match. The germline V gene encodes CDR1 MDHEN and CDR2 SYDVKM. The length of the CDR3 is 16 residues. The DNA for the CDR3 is TGTGCCAGCAGTTTAGCTTCCTCAGGGGGTCATTATGGCTACACCTTC. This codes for CASSLASSGGHYGYTF.

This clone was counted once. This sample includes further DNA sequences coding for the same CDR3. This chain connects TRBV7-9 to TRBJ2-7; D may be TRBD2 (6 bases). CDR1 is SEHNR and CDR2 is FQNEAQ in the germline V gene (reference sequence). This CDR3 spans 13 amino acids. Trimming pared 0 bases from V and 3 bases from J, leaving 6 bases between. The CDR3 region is CASSLAGGYEQYF. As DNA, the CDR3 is TGTGCCAGCAGCTTAGCGGGGGGCTACGAGCAGTACTTC.

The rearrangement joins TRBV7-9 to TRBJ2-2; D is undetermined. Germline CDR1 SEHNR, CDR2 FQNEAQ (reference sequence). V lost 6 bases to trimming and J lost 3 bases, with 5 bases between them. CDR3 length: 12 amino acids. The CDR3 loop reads CASRKYTGELFF. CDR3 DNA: TGTGCCAGCAGAAAATACACCGGGGAGCTGTTTTTT.

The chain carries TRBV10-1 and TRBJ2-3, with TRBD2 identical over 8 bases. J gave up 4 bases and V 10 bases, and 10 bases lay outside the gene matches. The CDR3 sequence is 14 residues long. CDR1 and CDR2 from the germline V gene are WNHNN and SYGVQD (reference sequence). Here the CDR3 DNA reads TGCGCCACCCGAGCGGGAGTGGGCGCAGATACGCAGTATTTT. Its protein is CATRAGVGADTQYF.

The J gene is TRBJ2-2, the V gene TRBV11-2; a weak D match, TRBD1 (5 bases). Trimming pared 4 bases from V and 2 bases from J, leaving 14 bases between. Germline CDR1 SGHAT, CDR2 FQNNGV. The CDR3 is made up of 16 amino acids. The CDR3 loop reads CASSYRGLSNTGELFF. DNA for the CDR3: TGTGCCAGCAGCTATAGGGGCCTTAGCAACACCGGGGAGCTGTTTTTT.

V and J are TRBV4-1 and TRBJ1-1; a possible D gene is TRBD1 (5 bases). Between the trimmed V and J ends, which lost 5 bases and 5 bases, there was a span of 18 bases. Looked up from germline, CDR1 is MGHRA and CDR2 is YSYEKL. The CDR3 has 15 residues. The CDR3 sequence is CASSLPWGTSTEAFF. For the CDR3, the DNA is TGCGCCAGCAGCTTACCCTGGGGGACGTCGACTGAAGCTTTCTTT.

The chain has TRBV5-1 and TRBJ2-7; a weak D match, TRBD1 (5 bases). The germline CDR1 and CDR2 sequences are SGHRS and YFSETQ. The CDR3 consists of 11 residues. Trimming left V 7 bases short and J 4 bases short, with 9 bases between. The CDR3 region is CASGQGYEQYF. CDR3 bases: TGCGCCAGCGGACAAGGGTACGAGCAGTACTTC.